This TCR beta chain was captured by sequencing in a study of T cell responses to AZD1222 COVID-19 vaccine. Study findings and constraints: Clonal diversity may have been underestimated, and the donors were mostly white British, with more females than males. The study reported that nearly half of spike-specific TCRs target unmutated variant regions. Spike-specific TCR repertoires showed rising breadth and depth after two AZD1222 doses.

Measured with immunoSEQ multiplex PCR; TCRdb has only the in-frame clones, and not every one. Of roughly 80,000 clones in the sample, about 89% were seen once. With regard to this clone: Its antigen is not known.

The source of this sequence is an adult in good health. The specimen was peripheral blood, collected on day 0 of MenACWY control vaccination.

The CDR3 bases are TGTGCCAGCAGTCAGGACGGGGAGCTGTTTTTT. Its translation: CASSQDGELFF. The chain carries TRBV6-2 or TRBV6-3 and TRBJ2-2; D remains ambiguous. Looked up from germline, CDR1 is MNHEY and CDR2 is SVGEGT. The CDR3 runs to 11 residues. Trimming removed 5 bases at V and 7 bases at J, with 5 bases between.